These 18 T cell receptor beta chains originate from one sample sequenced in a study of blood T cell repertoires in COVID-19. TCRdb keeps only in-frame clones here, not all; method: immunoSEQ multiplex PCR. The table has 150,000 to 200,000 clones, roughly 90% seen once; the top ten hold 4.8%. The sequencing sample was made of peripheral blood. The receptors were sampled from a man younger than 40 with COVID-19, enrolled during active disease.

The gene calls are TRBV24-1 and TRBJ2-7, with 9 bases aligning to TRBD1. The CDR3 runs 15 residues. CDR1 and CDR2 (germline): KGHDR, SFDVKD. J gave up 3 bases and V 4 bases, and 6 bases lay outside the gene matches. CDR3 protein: CATSDRGQGLYEQYF. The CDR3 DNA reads TGTGCCACCAGTGACCGGGGACAGGGACTCTACGAGCAGTACTTC.

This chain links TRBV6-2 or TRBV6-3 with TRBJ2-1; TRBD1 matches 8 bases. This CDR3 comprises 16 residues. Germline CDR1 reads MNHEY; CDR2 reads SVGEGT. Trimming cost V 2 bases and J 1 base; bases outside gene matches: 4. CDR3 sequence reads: CASSYRQGRSYNEQFF. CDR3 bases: TGTGCCAGCAGTTACCGACAGGGGAGGTCCTACAATGAGCAGTTCTTC.

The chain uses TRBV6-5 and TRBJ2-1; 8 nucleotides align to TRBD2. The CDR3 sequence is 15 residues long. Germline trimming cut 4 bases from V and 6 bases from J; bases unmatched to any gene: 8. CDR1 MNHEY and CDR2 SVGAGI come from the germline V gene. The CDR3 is CASSSPQRGSNEQFF. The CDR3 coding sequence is TGTGCCAGCAGTTCCCCCCAGCGGGGGTCCAATGAGCAGTTCTTC.

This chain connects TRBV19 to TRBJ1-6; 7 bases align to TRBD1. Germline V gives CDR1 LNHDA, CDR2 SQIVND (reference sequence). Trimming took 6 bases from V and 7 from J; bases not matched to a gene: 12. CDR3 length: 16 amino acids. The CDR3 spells CASRMNPGTENSPLHF. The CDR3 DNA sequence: TGTGCCAGTAGAATGAACCCCGGGACAGAGAATTCACCCCTCCACTTT.

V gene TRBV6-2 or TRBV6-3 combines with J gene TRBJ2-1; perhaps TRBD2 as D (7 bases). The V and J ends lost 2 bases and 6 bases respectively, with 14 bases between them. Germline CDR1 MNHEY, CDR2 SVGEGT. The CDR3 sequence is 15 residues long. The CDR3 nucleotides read TGTGCCAGCAGTTACGGGGGCGGGAGAGTCAATGAGCAGTTCTTC. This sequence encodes CASSYGGGRVNEQFF.

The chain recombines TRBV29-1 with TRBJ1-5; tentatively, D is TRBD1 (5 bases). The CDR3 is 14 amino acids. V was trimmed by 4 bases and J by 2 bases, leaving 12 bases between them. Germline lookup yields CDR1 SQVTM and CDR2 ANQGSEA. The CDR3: CSVGLETGNQPQHF. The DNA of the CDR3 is TGCAGCGTTGGCCTCGAGACAGGCAATCAGCCCCAGCATTTT.

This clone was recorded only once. CDR3 sequence: CASSLQLDTYEQYF. In nucleotides, the CDR3 is TGCGCCAGCAGCTTGCAATTAGATACCTACGAGCAGTACTTC. This chain joins TRBV5-1 and TRBJ2-7; D is unclear. Germline CDR1 is SGHRS and CDR2 is YFSETQ. The CDR3 runs 14 residues. V dropped 1 base and J dropped 2 bases, with 10 bases sitting between them.

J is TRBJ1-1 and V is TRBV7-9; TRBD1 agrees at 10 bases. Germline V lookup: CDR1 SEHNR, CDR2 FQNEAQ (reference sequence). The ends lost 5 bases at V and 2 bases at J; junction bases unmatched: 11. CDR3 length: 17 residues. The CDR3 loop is CASSQLPGQGKNTEAFF. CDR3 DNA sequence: TGTGCCAGCAGCCAATTACCGGGACAGGGGAAAAACACTGAAGCTTTCTTT.

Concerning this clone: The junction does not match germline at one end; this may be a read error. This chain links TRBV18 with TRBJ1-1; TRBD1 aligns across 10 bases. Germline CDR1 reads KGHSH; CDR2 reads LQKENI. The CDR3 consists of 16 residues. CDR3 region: CASSPISGQGNTEDFF. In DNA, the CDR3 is TGTGCCAGCTCACCAATTTCGGGACAGGGGAACACTGAAGATTTCTTT.

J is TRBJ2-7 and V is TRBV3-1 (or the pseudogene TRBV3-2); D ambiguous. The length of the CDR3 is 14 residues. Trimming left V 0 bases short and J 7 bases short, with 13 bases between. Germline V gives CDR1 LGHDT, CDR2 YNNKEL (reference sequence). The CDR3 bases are TGTGCCAGCAGCCAAGATTGGTTTCTTAGAGAGCAGTACTTC. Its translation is CASSQDWFLREQYF.

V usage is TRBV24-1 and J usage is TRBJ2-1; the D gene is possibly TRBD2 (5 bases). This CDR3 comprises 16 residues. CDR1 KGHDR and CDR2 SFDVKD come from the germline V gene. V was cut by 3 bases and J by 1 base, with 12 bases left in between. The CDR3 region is CATSDSLAESYNEQFF. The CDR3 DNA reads TGTGCCACCAGTGATAGCCTAGCTGAGTCCTACAATGAGCAGTTCTTC.

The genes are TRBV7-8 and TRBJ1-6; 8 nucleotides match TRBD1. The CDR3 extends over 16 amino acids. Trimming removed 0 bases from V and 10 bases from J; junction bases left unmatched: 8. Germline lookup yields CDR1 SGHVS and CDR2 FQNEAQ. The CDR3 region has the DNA TGTGCCAGCAGCTTAGCGGCGAGACAGGGGTTCTCACCCCTCCACTTT. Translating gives CASSLAARQGFSPLHF.

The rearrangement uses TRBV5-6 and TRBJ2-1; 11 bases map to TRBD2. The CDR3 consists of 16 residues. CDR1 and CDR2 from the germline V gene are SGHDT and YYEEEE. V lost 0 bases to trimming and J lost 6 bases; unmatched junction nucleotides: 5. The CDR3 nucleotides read TGTGCCAGCAGCTTGGCCACACTAGCGGGAGTCAATGAGCAGTTCTTC. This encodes CASSLATLAGVNEQFF.

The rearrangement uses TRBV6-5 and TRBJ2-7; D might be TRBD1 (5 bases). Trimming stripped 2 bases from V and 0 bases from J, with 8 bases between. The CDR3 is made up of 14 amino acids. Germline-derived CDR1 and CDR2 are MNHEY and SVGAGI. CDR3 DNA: TGTGCCAGCAGTTACAGGGGTACCTCCTACGAGCAGTACTTC. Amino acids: CASSYRGTSYEQYF.

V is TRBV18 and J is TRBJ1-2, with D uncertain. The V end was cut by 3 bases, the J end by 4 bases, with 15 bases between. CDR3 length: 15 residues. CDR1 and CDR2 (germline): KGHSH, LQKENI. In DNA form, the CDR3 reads TGTGCCAGCTCACCCTCTTTAGCGGACGTCTATGGCTACACCTTC. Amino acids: CASSPSLADVYGYTF.

DNA of the CDR3: TGTGCCAGCAGTTACGGCAGGGGGTATAGAGAGCAGTACTTC. The encoded protein is CASSYGRGYREQYF. J is TRBJ2-7 and V is TRBV6-2 or TRBV6-3; 7 bases align to TRBD1. V lost 2 bases, J lost 7 bases, and 8 bases stayed unmatched. This CDR3 is 14 amino acids long. The V gene's germline CDR1 is MNHEY and CDR2 SVGEGT.

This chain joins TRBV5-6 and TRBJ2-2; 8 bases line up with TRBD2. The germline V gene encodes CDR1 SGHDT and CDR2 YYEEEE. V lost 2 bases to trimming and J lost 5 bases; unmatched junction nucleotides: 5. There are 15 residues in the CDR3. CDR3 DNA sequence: TGTGCCAGCAGCTTCGGATCGGGAGGGACCGGGGAGCTGTTTTTT. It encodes CASSFGSGGTGELFF.

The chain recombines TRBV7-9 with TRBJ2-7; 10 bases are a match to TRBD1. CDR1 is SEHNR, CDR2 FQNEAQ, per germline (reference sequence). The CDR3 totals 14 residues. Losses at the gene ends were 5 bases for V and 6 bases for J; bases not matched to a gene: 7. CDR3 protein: CASSHRDRGPEQYF. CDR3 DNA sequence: TGTGCCAGCAGCCACCGGGACAGGGGCCCCGAGCAGTACTTC.